This T cell receptor beta chain came from a study of T cells after yellow fever vaccination. Study conclusions and caveats: Subsequent to the booster, the majority of primary-vaccination clones reappeared (96% CD4, about 90% CD8).

There are 13 residues in the CDR3. Germline CDR1 reads SGHVS; CDR2 reads FQNEAQ. Between the trimmed V and J ends, which lost 6 bases and 2 bases, there was a span of 11 bases. There are a few counts of this clonotype. The antigen is not known. TCRdb independently ran MiXCR on the 5' RACE reads; one entry per CDR3 protein. The data show approximately 550,000 distinct CDR3 sequences, with about 19% seen just once and around an eighth held by the top ten. This sample comprised PBMCs, obtained 15 days after the yellow fever booster vaccination. The TCR was taken from a man aged 30-40 years who received the YFV17D yellow fever vaccine. This chain connects TRBV7-8 to TRBJ2-7, with a tentative D call TRBD2 (5 bases). The CDR3: CASRLPGTYEQYF. The CDR3 DNA sequence: TGTGCCAGCAGACTACCCGGGACCTACGAGCAGTACTTC.